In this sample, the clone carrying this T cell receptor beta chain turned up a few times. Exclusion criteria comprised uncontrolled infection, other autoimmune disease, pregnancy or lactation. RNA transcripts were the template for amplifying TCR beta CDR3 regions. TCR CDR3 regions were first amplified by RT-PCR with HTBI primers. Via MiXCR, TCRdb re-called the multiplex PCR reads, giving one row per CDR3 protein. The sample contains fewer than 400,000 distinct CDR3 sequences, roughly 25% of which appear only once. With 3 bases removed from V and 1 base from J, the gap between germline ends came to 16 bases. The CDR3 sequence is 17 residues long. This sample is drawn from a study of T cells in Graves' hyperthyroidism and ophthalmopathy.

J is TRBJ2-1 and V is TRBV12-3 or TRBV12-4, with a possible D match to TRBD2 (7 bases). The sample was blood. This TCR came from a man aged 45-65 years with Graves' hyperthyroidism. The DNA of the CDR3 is TGTGCCAGCAGTTTCGGAGGGGGAGGGCTTTCCTACAATGAGCAGTTCTTC. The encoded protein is CASSFGGGGLSYNEQFF.